The 32 T cell receptor beta chains below were found in one sample sequenced in a study of shared clonotypes between healthy human individuals (dated by TCRdb to 2020 to 2021). The method behind the library was the immunoSEQ multiplex PCR assay. The source is immuneACCESS, and TCRdb retained only in-frame sequences with V and J called. Part of the clones is not carried over; for the studies checked, unresolved V genes explain less than half of this, and the remainder is unexplained. The sample table records some 790,000 clones; 72% of these occur just once. Roughly 1.8% of the sample goes to the ten largest clones. The sequenced sample was memory CD4+ T cells sorted from blood. The sample's cell subset or site label, decoded: CD45RA-negative fraction. These receptor sequences come from a woman aged 30 to 39 in good health.

The chain is built from TRBV4-1 and TRBJ1-3; D is uncertain. Looked up from germline, CDR1 is MGHRA and CDR2 is YSYEKL. This CDR3 has 15 amino acids. The V end lost 4 bases, the J end lost 4 bases, and 14 bases lay between the germline ends. This CDR3 is CASSLGPAGGNTIYF. CDR3 bases: TGCGCCAGCAGCCTAGGACCGGCGGGCGGAAACACCATATATTTT.

Worth noting for this clone: Germline is not matched at one junction end, which may reflect a read error. The CDR3 DNA is TGTGCCAGCAGCGAAAGCAGAGATACGCAGTATTTT. Amino acids: CASSESRDTQYF. This rearrangement joins TRBV5-5 to TRBJ2-3, with no clear D. Germline loops: CDR1 SGHKS, CDR2 YYEKEE (reference sequence). The CDR3 length is 12 residues.

For this clone: This CDR3 is also generated by other DNA sequences in the sample. J is TRBJ1-1 and V is TRBV18; the D is unclear. Germline CDR1 reads KGHSH; CDR2 reads LQKENI. Trimming pared 3 bases from V and 0 bases from J, leaving 5 bases between. CDR3 length: 13 amino acids. Here the CDR3 DNA reads TGTGCCAGCTCACCGATAATGAACACTGAAGCTTTCTTT. Its protein is CASSPIMNTEAFF.

This chain links TRBV5-1 with TRBJ1-1; 7 nucleotides agree with TRBD1. The V segment lost 4 bases and the J segment 1 base; nucleotides outside the gene matches: 10. Looked up from germline, CDR1 is SGHRS and CDR2 is YFSETQ. This CDR3 is built from 16 residues. The CDR3 coding sequence is TGCGCCAGCAGCCTGGGGGACAGAGACGCGAACACTGAAGCTTTCTTT. Translating it yields CASSLGDRDANTEAFF.

This chain joins TRBV6-6 and TRBJ2-7; D uncertain. CDR1 MNHNY and CDR2 SVGAGI come from the germline V gene (reference sequence). The CDR3 extends over 11 amino acids. V lost 11 bases and J 3 bases, leaving 11 bases between the germline ends. CDR3 nucleotides: TGTGCCTCTGGAGAGAACTACGAGCAGTACTTC. This codes for CASGENYEQYF.

The V and J genes are TRBV4-1 and TRBJ1-2; D is ambiguous. The length of the CDR3 is 15 residues. V lost 0 bases and J lost 1, with 9 bases in between. CDR1 and CDR2 from the germline V gene are MGHRA and YSYEKL. The CDR3 spells CASSQDLAINYGYTF. The CDR3 bases are TGCGCCAGCAGCCAAGATTTGGCAATTAACTATGGCTACACCTTC.

The rearrangement joins TRBV23-1 to TRBJ2-5, with D possibly being TRBD1 (6 bases). The J call may not be correct, given that the DNA end is closer to TRBJ2-7. TRBV23-1 belongs to the ORF category, with a function that is uncertain. CDR3 length equals 15 residues. The CDR3 loop is CASPPRTANSYEQYF. For the CDR3, the DNA is TGCGCCAGCCCCCCCAGGACAGCCAACTCCTACGAGCAGTACTTC.

The chain links TRBV7-2 to TRBJ2-5; TRBD2 aligns across 7 bases. J lost 2 bases, V lost 1 base, and 7 bases had no gene match. Germline V gives CDR1 SGHTA, CDR2 FQGNSA. The CDR3 spans 16 residues. The CDR3 loop is CASSLGAGAFQETQYF. In DNA, the CDR3 is TGTGCCAGCAGCTTAGGGGCGGGAGCTTTTCAAGAGACCCAGTACTTC.

Turning to this clone: The identical CDR3 is also encoded by other nucleotide sequences in the sample. V and J are TRBV4-1 and TRBJ2-7; tentatively, D is TRBD2 (6 bases). Per the germline V gene, CDR1 is MGHRA and CDR2 is YSYEKL. This CDR3 has 14 residues. V shed 1 base and J shed 2 bases, with 9 bases lying between them. The CDR3 DNA follows: TGCGCCAGCAGCCAAGGGGACTGGACCTACGAGCAGTACTTC. It specifies CASSQGDWTYEQYF.

This chain joins TRBV18 and TRBJ2-7; 9 bases align to TRBD2. The trim removed 3 bases at V and 7 bases at J, leaving 7 bases unmatched. The length of the CDR3 is 14 residues. From germline, CDR1 is KGHSH and CDR2 LQKENI. CDR3 bases: TGTGCCAGCTCACCTGGCGGGAGGGCCGGAGAGCAGTACTTC. Protein sequence: CASSPGGRAGEQYF. The entire variable domain, with the rest obtained from reference TRBV18 and TRBJ2-7, is as follows: NAGVMQNPRHLVRRRGQEARLRCSPMKGHSHVYWYRQLPEEGLKFMVYLQKENIIDESGMPKERFSAEFPKEGPSILRIQQVVRGDSAAYFCASSPGGRAGEQYFGPGTRLTVT.

This clone was picked up one time. The chain employs TRBV9 and TRBJ2-2; D is unclear. CDR3 length: 14 residues. Germline CDR1 SGDLS, CDR2 YYNGEE. V gave up 2 bases and J gave up 0 bases, with 5 bases separating them. CDR3 sequence reads: CASSVASNTGELFF. The CDR3 nucleotides are TGTGCCAGCAGCGTCGCATCGAACACCGGGGAGCTGTTTTTT.

This clone showed up just a few times. V is TRBV6-1 and J is TRBJ2-7; the match to TRBD1 covers 7 bases. CDR3 size: 16 residues. Germline V gives CDR1 MNHNS, CDR2 SASEGT. V dropped 2 bases and J dropped 2; count of bases not matched to a gene: 9. CDR3 nucleotide sequence: TGTGCCAGCAGTGAAACTCGACAGGGTGTCGCCTACGAGCAGTACTTC. Protein: CASSETRQGVAYEQYF.

The chain joins TRBV27 to TRBJ2-7; 7 nucleotides match TRBD2. This CDR3 is built from 14 residues. CDR1 is MNHEY, CDR2 SMNVEV, per germline (reference sequence). Trimming cost V 7 bases and J 4 bases; bases outside gene matches: 10. DNA for the CDR3: TGTGCCAGCACCTCGGGACTACCCCCATACGAGCAGTACTTC. Translated, it gives CASTSGLPPYEQYF.

The chain uses TRBV6-1 and TRBJ1-5; no firm D call. CDR3 size: 13 residues. CDR1 and CDR2 (germline): MNHNS, SASEGT. Trimming removed 4 bases at V and 7 bases at J, with 11 bases between. The CDR3: CASSAAPRQPQHF. The CDR3 DNA follows: TGTGCCAGCAGTGCCGCCCCCCGGCAGCCCCAGCATTTT.

CDR3 coding DNA: TGTGCCAGCAGTTACATGGGGAGGGATCAGCCCCAGCATTTT. The encoded protein is CASSYMGRDQPQHF. This chain uses TRBV6-6 with TRBJ1-5; D is uncertain. This CDR3 is built from 14 residues. Trimming cost V 2 bases and J 5 bases, with 10 bases left between them. Germline lookup yields CDR1 MNHNY and CDR2 SVGAGI (reference sequence).

The DNA for the CDR3 is TGTGCCAGCAGCGGAGGGGTGGAAGGCTACACCTTC. Translation: CASSGGVEGYTF. V gene TRBV9 combines with J gene TRBJ1-2, with TRBD1 as a possible D gene (5 bases). Trimming removed 3 bases from V and 8 bases from J, with 11 bases in between. Germline CDR1 reads SGDLS; CDR2 reads YYNGEE. CDR3 size: 12 residues.

There are a few counts of this clone. This chain links TRBV4-1 with TRBJ2-3; tentative D call: TRBD2 (7 bases). The CDR3 runs 16 residues. The V end was cut by 4 bases, the J end by 8 bases, with 22 bases between. Germline assignment: CDR1 MGHRA and CDR2 YSYEKL. CDR3 sequence reads: CASSRPRGEGDSTQYF. CDR3 in DNA: TGCGCCAGCAGCCGCCCTCGGGGGGAGGGGGATTCTACGCAGTATTTT.

Comments on this clone: This likely stems from a read error, as it lies one base from a far larger clone. The gene calls are TRBV2 and TRBJ2-7; TRBD2 aligns across 7 bases. The germline V gene has CDR1 SNHLY and CDR2 FYNNEI. The ends lost 6 bases at V and 5 bases at J; junction bases unmatched: 16. CDR3 size: 16 residues. For the CDR3, the DNA is TGTGCCAGCAGAGAACCCGTAGCGGAAGCGGGGAACGAGCAGTACTTC. Translating it yields CASREPVAEAGNEQYF.

The rearrangement uses TRBV7-2 and TRBJ1-5; 7 nucleotides match TRBD1. The V gene's germline CDR1 is SGHTA and CDR2 FQGNSA. The CDR3 is 17 amino acids. V shed 3 bases, J shed 0 bases, and the junction held 8 bases outside the gene matches. CDR3 region: CASSFSTGTDSNQPQHF. The CDR3 bases are TGTGCCAGCAGCTTCTCAACCGGGACAGATAGCAATCAGCCCCAGCATTTT.

This rearrangement joins TRBV7-9 to TRBJ1-4; maybe TRBD1 (6 bases). Trimming pared 1 base from V and 5 bases from J, leaving 11 bases between. The CDR3 length is 15 residues. From germline, CDR1 is SEHNR and CDR2 FQNEAQ (reference sequence). The CDR3 bases are TGTGCCAGCAGCTTAGTAATAGGGGGGAATGAAAAACTGTTTTTT. Translation gives CASSLVIGGNEKLFF.

The chain is built from TRBV4-1 and TRBJ2-7, with 12 bases fitting TRBD2. V lost 2 bases to trimming and J lost 3 bases; unmatched junction nucleotides: 5. Germline V gene lookup returns CDR1 MGHRA and CDR2 YSYEKL. The CDR3 extends over 16 amino acids. CDR3 loop: CASSQLTSGRLYEQYF. CDR3 nucleotide sequence: TGCGCCAGCAGCCAACTGACTAGCGGGAGACTCTACGAGCAGTACTTC.

The count of this clone is one. The chain links TRBV7-2 to TRBJ2-7; the D gene is possibly TRBD2 (6 bases). Germline V lookup: CDR1 SGHTA, CDR2 FQGNSA. The CDR3 loop spans 15 amino acids. The ends were cut back, 4 bases at V and 3 bases at J, with 16 bases in the middle. The CDR3 DNA reads as TGTGCCAGCAGCTCCCAAAGGACTAAAAACTACGAGCAGTACTTC. It encodes CASSSQRTKNYEQYF.

V gene TRBV7-9 combines with J gene TRBJ2-7; 7 nucleotides agree with TRBD1. The V gene's germline CDR1 is SEHNR and CDR2 FQNEAQ (reference sequence). The CDR3 is made up of 13 amino acids. V dropped 6 bases and J dropped 6; count of bases not matched to a gene: 8. For the CDR3, the DNA is TGTGCCAGCAGTCGCAATGGACAGGCCGAGCAGTACTTC. Amino acids: CASSRNGQAEQYF. The whole variable domain, remainder taken from reference TRBV7-9 and TRBJ2-7, is DTGVSQNPRHKITKRGQNVTFRCDPISEHNRLYWYRQTLGQGPEFLTYFQNEAQLEKSRLLSDRFSAERPKGSFSTLEIQRTEQGDSAMYLCASSRNGQAEQYFGPGTRLTVT.

The rearrangement uses TRBV27 and TRBJ2-7; 8 positions match TRBD2. The J segment lost 1 base and the V segment lost 5 bases, leaving 7 bases of the junction unmatched. The CDR3 has 15 residues. CDR1 and CDR2 from the germline V gene are MNHEY and SMNVEV (reference sequence). The CDR3 bases are TGTGCCAGCAGTCCCCACGGGGGGGGATCCTACGAGCAGTACTTC. Amino acid sequence: CASSPHGGGSYEQYF.

This chain connects TRBV28 to TRBJ2-7, with D tentatively TRBD2 (6 bases). With 3 bases removed from V and 2 bases from J, the gap between germline ends came to 11 bases. The CDR3 is 14 residues long. Per the germline V gene, CDR1 is MDHEN and CDR2 is SYDVKM. CDR3: CASSFGEEAYEQYF. The CDR3 bases are TGTGCCAGCAGTTTTGGGGAGGAAGCCTACGAGCAGTACTTC.

This clone occurred many times. The chain uses TRBV25-1 and TRBJ2-2; 10 bases are a match to TRBD2. This CDR3 contains 15 residues. V lost 3 bases and J lost 6; bases outside the gene matches: 4. Germline CDR1 MGHDK, CDR2 SYGVNS. CDR3 protein: CASSESSGRPGELFF. The CDR3 DNA follows: TGTGCCAGCAGTGAGTCTAGCGGGAGACCCGGGGAGCTGTTTTTT.

This clone was seen a handful of times. Other DNA sequences in the sample encode the same CDR3. The rearrangement joins TRBV11-1 to TRBJ2-1; no firm D call. CDR1 is SGHAT, CDR2 FQDESV, per germline (reference sequence). There are 14 residues in the CDR3. V was clipped by 2 bases and J by 0 bases, with 5 bases between them. This chain's CDR3 is CASSLSSSYNEQFF. For the CDR3, the DNA is TGTGCCAGCAGCTTAAGTAGCTCCTACAATGAGCAGTTCTTC.

The chain recombines TRBV28 with TRBJ1-2, with TRBD1 identical over 9 bases. The germline V gene encodes CDR1 MDHEN and CDR2 SYDVKM. V lost 2 bases and J lost 4; bases outside the gene matches: 11. The CDR3 has 17 amino acids. The CDR3 region is CASSLDIRRDRAYGYTF. The CDR3 nucleotides read TGTGCCAGCAGTTTAGATATTCGTAGGGACAGGGCCTATGGCTACACCTTC.

This clone was found a few times. This chain joins TRBV18 and TRBJ2-1; a possible D gene is TRBD1 (6 bases). V gave up 2 bases and J gave up 4 bases, with 12 bases separating them. The CDR3 spans 15 residues. Germline V CDR1 and CDR2: KGHSH, LQKENI. The CDR3 loop reads CASSPGQTLYNEQFF. The CDR3 coding sequence is TGTGCCAGCTCACCAGGACAGACGTTGTACAATGAGCAGTTCTTC.

This clone was picked up one time. The rearrangement uses TRBV16 and TRBJ1-1, with D perhaps matching TRBD1 (6 bases). V dropped 7 bases and J dropped 8 bases, with 20 bases sitting between them. The germline CDR1 and CDR2 sequences are KGHSY and FQNENV. The CDR3 sequence is 14 residues long. In DNA, the CDR3 is TGTGCCAGCACCATTTCGGGGGCACGGCCAGAAGCTTTCTTT. Translating it yields CASTISGARPEAFF.

The chain recombines TRBV5-4 with TRBJ1-1; TRBD1 matches 10 bases. The junction had 11 bases not matched to a gene; V was cut back by 1 base and J by 11 bases. Germline CDR1 and CDR2: SGHNT and YYREEE (reference sequence). The CDR3 extends over 15 amino acids. This CDR3 reads CASSLPTGTGVVAFF. CDR3 sequence (DNA): TGTGCCAGCAGCTTGCCCACCGGGACAGGGGTTGTGGCTTTCTTT.

The J gene is TRBJ2-5, the V gene TRBV2; D possibly uses TRBD1 or TRBD2 (5 bases each). Trimming left V 5 bases short and J 4 bases short, with 23 bases between. The CDR3 spans 17 residues. Germline loops: CDR1 SNHLY, CDR2 FYNNEI. Written as DNA, the CDR3 is TGTGCCAGCAGTAGCCTTCGGGGCGCCGGAGTTGGAGAGACCCAGTACTTC. It is translated as CASSSLRGAGVGETQYF. The entire variable domain, with the rest obtained from reference TRBV2 and TRBJ2-5, is as follows: EPEVTQTPSHQVTQMGQEVILRCVPISNHLYFYWYRQILGQKVEFLVSFYNNEISEKSEIFDDQFSVERPDGSNFTLKIRSTKLEDSAMYFCASSSLRGAGVGETQYFGPGTRLLVL.